The source of this TCR beta chain is a study of blood T cell repertoires in COVID-19. Sequencing used immunoSEQ multiplex PCR; TCRdb keeps in-frame clones, though not all of them. In the table there are roughly 100,000 clones, about 85% of which are singletons. This clone was counted a single time. The sample holds other DNA sequences that translate to the same CDR3. CDR1 and CDR2 (germline): SQVTM, ANQGSEA. With 4 bases removed from V and 4 bases from J, the gap between germline ends came to 7 bases. The CDR3 is 11 amino acids. The chain has TRBV29-1 and TRBJ2-5, with D possibly matching TRBD2 (6 bases). The sequenced sample consisted of peripheral blood. This clonotype was obtained from a man aged 45-65 years in a cohort sampled during active COVID-19. The CDR3 DNA sequence: TGCAGCGTTGTGGGGGGAGAGACCCAGTACTTC. Translating gives CSVVGGETQYF. Full variable domain (outside the CDR3, taken from reference TRBV29-1 and TRBJ2-5): SAVISQKPSRDICQRGTSLTIQCQVDSQVTMMFWYRQQPGQSLTLIATANQGSEATYESGFVIDKFPISRPNLTFSTLTVSNMSPEDSSIYLCSVVGGETQYFGPGTRLLVL.